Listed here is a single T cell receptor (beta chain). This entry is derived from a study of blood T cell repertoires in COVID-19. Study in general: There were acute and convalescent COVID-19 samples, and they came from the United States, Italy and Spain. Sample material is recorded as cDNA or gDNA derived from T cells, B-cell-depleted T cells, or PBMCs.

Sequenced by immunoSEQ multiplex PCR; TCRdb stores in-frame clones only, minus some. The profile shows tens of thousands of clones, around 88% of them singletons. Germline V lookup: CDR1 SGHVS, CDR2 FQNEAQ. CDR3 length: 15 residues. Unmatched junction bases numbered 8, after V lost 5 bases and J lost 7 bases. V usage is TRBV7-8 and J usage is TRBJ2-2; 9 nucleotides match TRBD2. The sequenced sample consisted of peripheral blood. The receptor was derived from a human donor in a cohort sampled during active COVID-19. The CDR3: CASSLLAGGLGELFF. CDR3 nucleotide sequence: TGTGCCAGCAGCCTACTTGCGGGGGGGCTCGGGGAGCTGTTTTTT.